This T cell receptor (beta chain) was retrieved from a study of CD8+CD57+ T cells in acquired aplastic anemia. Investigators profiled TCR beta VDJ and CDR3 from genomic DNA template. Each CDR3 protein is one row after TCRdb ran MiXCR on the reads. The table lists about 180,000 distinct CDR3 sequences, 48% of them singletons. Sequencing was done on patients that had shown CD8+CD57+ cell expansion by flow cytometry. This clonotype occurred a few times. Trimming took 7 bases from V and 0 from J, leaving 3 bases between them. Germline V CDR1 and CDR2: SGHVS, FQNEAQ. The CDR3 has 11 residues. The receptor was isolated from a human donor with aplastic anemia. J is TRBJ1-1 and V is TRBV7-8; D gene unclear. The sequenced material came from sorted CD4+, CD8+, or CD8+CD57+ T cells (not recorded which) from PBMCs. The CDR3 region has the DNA TGTGCCAGCATGATGAACACTGAAGCTTTCTTT. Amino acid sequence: CASMMNTEAFF.